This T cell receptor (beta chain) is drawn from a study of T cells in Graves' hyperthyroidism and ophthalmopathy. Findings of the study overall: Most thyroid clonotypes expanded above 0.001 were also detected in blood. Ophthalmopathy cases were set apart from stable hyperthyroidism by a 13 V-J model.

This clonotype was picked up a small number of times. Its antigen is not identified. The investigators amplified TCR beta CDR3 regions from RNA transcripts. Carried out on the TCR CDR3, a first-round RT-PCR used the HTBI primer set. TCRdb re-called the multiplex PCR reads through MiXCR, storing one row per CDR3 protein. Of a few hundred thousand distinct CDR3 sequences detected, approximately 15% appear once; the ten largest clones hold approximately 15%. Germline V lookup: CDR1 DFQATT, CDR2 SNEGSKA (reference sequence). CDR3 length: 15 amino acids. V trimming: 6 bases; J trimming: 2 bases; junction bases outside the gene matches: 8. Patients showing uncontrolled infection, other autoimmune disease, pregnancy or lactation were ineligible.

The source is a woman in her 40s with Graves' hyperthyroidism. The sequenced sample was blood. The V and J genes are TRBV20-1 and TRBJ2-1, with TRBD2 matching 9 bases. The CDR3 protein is CSADRSGGPYNEQFF. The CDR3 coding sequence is TGCAGTGCGGACCGTAGCGGGGGTCCCTACAATGAGCAGTTCTTC.